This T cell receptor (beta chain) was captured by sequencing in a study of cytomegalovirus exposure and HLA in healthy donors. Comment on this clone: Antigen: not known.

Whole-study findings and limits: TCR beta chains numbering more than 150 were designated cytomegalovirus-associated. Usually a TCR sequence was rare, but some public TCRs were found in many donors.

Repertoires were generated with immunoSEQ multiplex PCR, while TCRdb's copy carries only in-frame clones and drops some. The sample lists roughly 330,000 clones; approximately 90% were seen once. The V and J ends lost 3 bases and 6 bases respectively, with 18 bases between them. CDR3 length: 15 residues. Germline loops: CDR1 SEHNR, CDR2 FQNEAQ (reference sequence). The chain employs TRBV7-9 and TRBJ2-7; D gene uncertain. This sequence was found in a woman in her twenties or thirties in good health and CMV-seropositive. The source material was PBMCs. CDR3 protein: CASSFTWDLRVEQYF. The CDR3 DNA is TGTGCCAGCAGCTTTACCTGGGATTTACGCGTCGAGCAGTACTTC.